The entry that follows covers one T cell receptor beta chain sequence. Antigen specificity is unknown. The data originate from a study of shared clonotypes between healthy human individuals. This table comes from immunoSEQ multiplex PCR, and its TCRdb copy is limited to in-frame clones, with some not included. This table holds roughly 2.2 million clones, about 92% found once. Study-level points and caveats: Larger estimated richness was generally seen in naive subsets than in memory subsets.

There are 12 residues in the CDR3. Germline lookup yields CDR1 SEHNR and CDR2 FQNEAQ (reference sequence). Trimming pared 0 bases from V and 12 bases from J, leaving 11 bases between. The sample taken for sequencing was naive CD4+ T cells from PBMCs. The subset was: CD45RA+ positively selected. The receptor was isolated from a man younger than 30 in good health. Some clones in this sample may be carry-over from other donors' samples. The rearrangement joins TRBV7-9 to TRBJ1-2; TRBD1 might be the D (5 bases). CDR3 DNA: TGTGCCAGCAGCTTAGCAGGGGTTGGGGACACCTTC. It codes for CASSLAGVGDTF.